The clone carrying this T cell receptor beta chain has just a few counts. These data come from a study of T cells in Graves' hyperthyroidism and ophthalmopathy. RNA transcripts yielded amplified TCR beta CDR3 regions. TCR CDR3 underwent first-round RT-PCR with the HTBI primer set. MiXCR was run by TCRdb on the multiplex PCR reads, yielding one entry per CDR3 protein. The sample has hundreds of thousands of distinct CDR3 sequences; 16% are singletons. This CDR3 contains 14 residues. Trimming at V came to 5 bases and at J to 10 bases, leaving 11 bases not matched to a gene. Germline V gene lookup returns CDR1 MNHEY and CDR2 SVGAGI. Those patients with uncontrolled infection, other autoimmune disease, pregnancy or lactation were excluded. Based on clinical symptoms, serum thyroxine and TRAb, thyroid ultrasound and orbital computed tomography, diagnoses were reached.

The origin of this receptor is a woman between 40 and 55 years old with Graves' ophthalmopathy. The chain combines TRBV6-5 with TRBJ1-2, with 9 bases fitting TRBD1. The sample was blood. The CDR3 DNA sequence: TGTGCCAGCAGTCTTCGGGACAGGGTAAAGGACTACACCTTC. Translating gives CASSLRDRVKDYTF.